This passage covers 3 T cell receptor beta chains from one sample sequenced in a study of blood T cell repertoires in COVID-19. TCRdb's table, derived via immunoSEQ multiplex PCR, lists solely in-frame clones and lacks some. The table records around 250,000 clones, just under 90% of them present only once. Specimen: PBMCs or T cells enriched from blood (not recorded which). These TCRs come from a woman aged 25-40 years with acute COVID-19.

CDR3 DNA sequence: TGTGCCAGCATTTATTCCCCCTACAATGAGCAGTTCTTC. Translating it yields CASIYSPYNEQFF. The chain couples TRBV2 to TRBJ2-1; D remains unclear. Germline CDR1 SNHLY, CDR2 FYNNEI. CDR3 length: 13 amino acids. V lost 7 bases, J lost 2 bases, and 9 bases lay in between.

This clone has a single count. The gene calls are TRBV27 and TRBJ2-7; TRBD2 matches 7 bases. Germline CDR1 reads MNHEY; CDR2 reads SMNVEV (reference sequence). There are 14 residues in the CDR3. Trimming removed 2 bases from V and 4 bases from J; junction bases left unmatched: 5. In nucleotides, the CDR3 is TGTGCCAGCAGTTTAGTAGCGGGCGGTTACGAGCAGTACTTC. Translated, it gives CASSLVAGGYEQYF.

This rearrangement joins TRBV2 to TRBJ2-1; the D gene is possibly TRBD2 (6 bases). The CDR3 consists of 17 residues. The germline V gene encodes CDR1 SNHLY and CDR2 FYNNEI. V lost 6 bases and J lost 0, with 18 bases in between. DNA of the CDR3: TGTGCCAGCAGGGGTGCGGGGCAGCTCATCTCCTACAATGAGCAGTTCTTC. Amino acids: CASRGAGQLISYNEQFF.